This T cell receptor beta chain is drawn from a study of shared clonotypes between healthy human individuals. The wider study: CD4 naive cells filled three plates per donor, CD4 memory three, CD8 naive two and CD8 memory one.

Measured with immunoSEQ multiplex PCR; TCRdb has only the in-frame clones, and not every one. The sample lists some 2 million clones; approximately 95% were seen once. Naivety among CD8 cells was defined by CD45RO negativity and positive CCR7 selection, thereby excluding terminally differentiated effector memory CD45RA+ cells. Sequences were obtained from naive CD8+ T cells sorted from blood. This clonotype originated in a man aged 18 to 30 in good health.

The CDR3 DNA sequence: TGTGCCAGCAGTCTTGACGGGCGGGGAATTGGAAACACCATATATTTT. This codes for CASSLDGRGIGNTIYF. The chain links TRBV27 to TRBJ1-3; no clear D gene. The CDR3 spans 16 residues. Germline V gene data show CDR1 as MNHEY and CDR2 as SMNVEV (reference sequence). V was clipped by 5 bases and J by 3 bases, with 17 bases between them.